These 16 T cell receptor beta chains originate from one sample sequenced in a study of cytomegalovirus exposure and HLA in healthy donors. The PCR made use of 60 Vbeta and 13 Jbeta primers. The method was immunoSEQ multiplex PCR; TCRdb's version includes in-frame clones alone and lacks a portion of them. Of some 130,000 clones listed, less than 65% are singletons. Sequencing used PBMCs. All receptors come from a man aged 40-49 years in good health and CMV-seropositive.

The gene calls are TRBV14 and TRBJ2-5; TRBD2 is a possible D gene (5 bases). The germline V and J ends were trimmed by 4 bases and 4 bases, with 10 bases remaining between them. The CDR3 consists of 13 residues. Germline assignment: CDR1 SGHDN and CDR2 FVKESK. The CDR3: CASSRRRGETQYF. The CDR3, as DNA: TGTGCCAGCAGCCGCCGCCGGGGAGAGACCCAGTACTTC.

V is TRBV5-1 and J is TRBJ2-5, with 8 bases lining up with TRBD2. CDR3 length equals 17 residues. Germline V gene sequence: CDR1 SGHRS, CDR2 YFSETQ. Trimming cost V 0 bases and J 2 bases; bases outside gene matches: 9. This CDR3 is CASSLVWRGAVQETQYF. CDR3 nucleotide sequence: TGCGCCAGCAGCTTGGTATGGCGGGGGGCTGTACAAGAGACCCAGTACTTC. Looking up the rest from reference TRBV5-1 and TRBJ2-5 gives the full variable domain: KAGVTQTPRYLIKTRGQQVTLSCSPISGHRSVSWYQQTPGQGLQFLFEYFSETQRNKGNFPGRFSGRQFSNSRSEMNVSTLELGDSALYLCASSLVWRGAVQETQYFGPGTRLLVL.

This clone was seen just once. The chain links TRBV21-1 to TRBJ2-7; the DNA was not used to check the table's D call, TRBD2. TRBV21-1 has pseudogene status. This CDR3 is 15 amino acids long. CDR3 DNA sequence: TGTGCCACCGAACCTACCCGGGACTGGACCTACGAGCAGTACTTC. Amino acid sequence: CATEPTRDWTYEQYF.

The genes are TRBV9 and TRBJ1-4; no reliable D call. CDR3 length: 15 residues. V lost 1 base to trimming and J lost 1 base, with 8 bases between them. Germline CDR1 and CDR2: SGDLS and YYNGEE. DNA of the CDR3: TGTGCCAGCAGCGTAATGGAGGGAACTAATGAAAAACTGTTTTTT. It yields the protein CASSVMEGTNEKLFF.

J is TRBJ1-5 and V is TRBV27; no reliable D call. The V gene lost 2 bases and the J gene lost 9 bases, with 17 bases spanning the gap. Germline lookup yields CDR1 MNHEY and CDR2 SMNVEV (reference sequence). This CDR3 is 15 amino acids long. The chain's CDR3 is CASSLKLAGSWPQHF. The CDR3 nucleotides read TGTGCCAGCAGTTTAAAATTGGCAGGTAGTTGGCCCCAGCATTTT.

The chain links TRBV27 to TRBJ2-1; the D gene is possibly TRBD2 (6 bases). Trimming removed 2 bases at V and 0 bases at J, with 8 bases between. The CDR3 is made up of 15 amino acids. Germline values: CDR1 MNHEY, CDR2 SMNVEV (reference sequence). For the CDR3, the DNA is TGTGCCAGCAGTTTAGACGGGAGCTCCTACAATGAGCAGTTCTTC. This sequence encodes CASSLDGSSYNEQFF.

The J gene is TRBJ1-2, the V gene TRBV29-1; D unresolved. Trimming cost V 7 bases and J 2 bases, with 11 bases left between them. The CDR3 length is 12 residues. In germline, CDR1 is SQVTM, CDR2 ANQGSEA. The CDR3 DNA sequence: TGCAGCGCAGGAACGGGGAACTATGGCTACACCTTC. Protein: CSAGTGNYGYTF.

V gene TRBV5-1 combines with J gene TRBJ1-1; 10 bases line up with TRBD1. V was pared by 3 bases and J by 1 base, with 0 bases of the junction left unmatched. The CDR3 extends over 14 amino acids. CDR1 is SGHRS, CDR2 YFSETQ, per germline. Here the CDR3 reads CASSWDRGNTEAFF. As DNA, the CDR3 is TGCGCCAGCAGCTGGGACAGGGGGAACACTGAAGCTTTCTTT.

The V call is TRBV11-1, the J call TRBJ1-1, with 7 bases aligning to TRBD1. The CDR3 spans 16 residues. Losses at the gene ends were 2 bases for V and 1 base for J; bases not matched to a gene: 7. Germline V gene lookup returns CDR1 SGHAT and CDR2 FQDESV (reference sequence). In nucleotides, the CDR3 is TGTGCCAGCAGCTTACAGGGGGATCCTAGGAACACTGAAGCTTTCTTT. It is translated as CASSLQGDPRNTEAFF.

This chain uses TRBV18 with TRBJ1-4; tentative D call: TRBD1 (5 bases). Trimming removed 5 bases at V and 1 base at J, with 5 bases between. CDR3 length equals 13 residues. Germline V CDR1 and CDR2: KGHSH, LQKENI. CDR3 DNA sequence: TGTGCCAGCTCAAGGGGAACTAATGAAAAACTGTTTTTT. The encoded protein is CASSRGTNEKLFF. The full variable domain, completed using reference TRBV18 and TRBJ1-4, is NAGVMQNPRHLVRRRGQEARLRCSPMKGHSHVYWYRQLPEEGLKFMVYLQKENIIDESGMPKERFSAEFPKEGPSILRIQQVVRGDSAAYFCASSRGTNEKLFFGSGTQLSVL.

The genes are TRBV11-3 and TRBJ1-6; weak D call: TRBD1 (5 bases). Germline CDR1 SGHNT, CDR2 YENEEA. This CDR3 has 13 amino acids. V dropped 8 bases and J dropped 10 bases, with 15 bases sitting between them. The CDR3 DNA sequence: TGTGCCAGCGCTGTAGGGGTGGGGTCACCCCTCCACTTT. It is translated as CASAVGVGSPLHF.

This clone was seen only a few times. The V call is TRBV6-6, the J call TRBJ2-5, with D maybe TRBD2 (5 bases). The CDR3 length is 12 residues. V dropped 11 bases and J dropped 5 bases, with 15 bases sitting between them. In germline, CDR1 is MNHNY, CDR2 SVGAGI (reference sequence). CDR3 DNA: TGTGCCTCTCTAAGGGCGGGCGAGACCCAGTACTTC. Residues: CASLRAGETQYF.

The V gene is TRBV7-9, the J gene TRBJ1-6, with 7 nucleotides matching TRBD1. Trimming cost V 2 bases and J 5 bases; bases outside gene matches: 3. Germline V lookup: CDR1 SEHNR, CDR2 FQNEAQ (reference sequence). The CDR3 covers 15 residues. CDR3 bases: TGTGCCAGCAGCTTATTCGGGACAGATAATTCACCCCTCCACTTT. Protein product: CASSLFGTDNSPLHF.

This clone has a handful of counts. V gene TRBV19 combines with J gene TRBJ2-7; D is perhaps TRBD2 (6 bases). Germline CDR1 is LNHDA and CDR2 is SQIVND (reference sequence). CDR3 length: 13 amino acids. Trimming took off 4 bases at V and 7 bases at J, with 14 bases between the two ends. The CDR3 nucleotides are TGTGCCAGTAGTACGTCAGCCCGGGGGGAGCAGTACTTC. Amino acid sequence: CASSTSARGEQYF.

In its sample, this clone was seen a few times. This rearrangement joins TRBV6-5 to TRBJ1-4; D is possibly TRBD1 (6 bases). Germline values: CDR1 MNHEY, CDR2 SVGAGI. Between the trimmed V and J ends, which lost 2 bases and 3 bases, there was a span of 10 bases. The CDR3 has 15 residues. CDR3 coding DNA: TGTGCCAGCAGTTACAACGGACAGCCTAATGAAAAACTGTTTTTT. Its translation is CASSYNGQPNEKLFF.

The chain links TRBV5-6 to TRBJ2-1; tentatively, D is TRBD2 (6 bases). The CDR3 has 14 amino acids. Per germline, CDR1 SGHDT and CDR2 YYEEEE. The germline V and J ends were trimmed by 0 bases and 10 bases, with 14 bases remaining between them. CDR3 bases: TGTGCCAGCAGCTTGGGAGCCCCGGCGGGGGAGCAGTTCTTC. It specifies CASSLGAPAGEQFF.